This T cell receptor beta chain was retrieved from a study of technical replicates of blood from a few donors. TCRdb's copy holds only in-frame clones and misses some; the assay was immunoSEQ multiplex PCR. The sample holds 85,000 to 100,000 clones, approximately 95% seen once. V was cut by 1 base and J by 1 base, with 16 bases left in between. Germline V gene lookup returns CDR1 SGHVS and CDR2 FNYEAQ. The CDR3 totals 17 residues. The V call is TRBV7-6, the J call TRBJ2-5; D perhaps matches TRBD2 (6 bases). The clonotype comes from a human donor in good health. Material: T cells isolated from PBMCs. In DNA, the CDR3 is TGTGCCAGCAGCTTAGTTTGGGGGGTCTCAGCCCAAGAGACCCAGTACTTC. Translated: CASSLVWGVSAQETQYF.